This TCR beta chain appears in the sequencing data of a study of shared clonotypes between healthy human individuals. Germline loops: CDR1 SSHAT, CDR2 FNYEAQ (reference sequence). This CDR3 has 15 amino acids. Turning to this clone: At one boundary the junction diverges from the germline segment, which might be a read error.

Sequencing was performed with immunoSEQ multiplex PCR; in TCRdb, only in-frame clones are kept and a portion is missing. The profile shows about 980,000 clones, roughly 72% of them singletons. The sample was memory CD4+ T cells sorted from blood. Stated subset: CD45RA-negative fraction. This clonotype was sampled from a man aged 18 to 30 in good health. The V call is TRBV7-7, the J call TRBJ2-1; 11 bases match TRBD2. DNA of the CDR3: TGTGCTAGCAGCGCCAGACTAGCGGGAACTGATGAGCAGTTCTTC. Its translation: CASSARLAGTDEQFF.